The clone carrying this T cell receptor (beta chain) was seen a handful of times. What it recognizes is unknown. The entry originates in a study of high-grade serous ovarian cancer treatment subgroups. The overall study: On average, approximately 14,000 reads and thousands of unique TCR beta rearrangements were obtained per sample. Study-level findings and limits: Without spatial data, bulk sequencing limits insight into HGSC tumor diversity.

This CDR3 comprises 15 residues. CDR1 MDHEN and CDR2 SYDVKM come from the germline V gene. V lost 3 bases to trimming and J lost 6 bases; unmatched junction nucleotides: 3. The tumor samples were collected prior to definitive surgery or chemotherapy. The data were produced by immunoSEQ multiplex PCR, yet TCRdb's version contains in-frame clones alone and is incomplete. The sample includes under 2,000 clones, more than 60% of them seen just once. This receptor was taken from a human donor with high-grade serous ovarian cancer. Sequenced: tumor tissue. V usage is TRBV28 and J usage is TRBJ1-5, with 12 nucleotides matching TRBD1. The DNA for the CDR3 is TGTGCCAGCAGTTTCGGGACAGGGGGCCCTCAGCCCCAGCATTTT. Residues: CASSFGTGGPQPQHF.